A single sample gave rise to the 15 T cell receptor beta chains below, sequenced in a study of CD8 T cells in ankylosing spondylitis. Each CDR3 protein gets one entry after TCRdb re-called the 5' RACE reads with MiXCR. There are some 400,000 distinct CDR3 sequences in the sample; around 22% occur only once, and about a sixth lies in the top ten. Study results and limitations: Blood of patients with ankylosing spondylitis appeared to be characterized by a TCR beta motif of several highly homologous variants.

No antigen has been assigned to these receptors. Material for sequencing was blood, either unsorted or a sorted T cell fraction (not recorded which). These receptors were obtained from a male donor with ankylosing spondylitis.

CDR3: CATLQGPYNEQFF. In DNA form, the CDR3 reads TGTGCCACACTACAGGGACCCTACAATGAGCAGTTCTTC. The chain employs TRBV6-1 and TRBJ2-1; D perhaps matches TRBD1 (6 bases). The CDR3 is 13 residues long. V was shortened by 10 bases and J by 2 bases, with 12 bases between the two germline ends. The V gene's germline CDR1 is MNHNS and CDR2 SASEGT.

J is TRBJ2-5 and V is TRBV29-1; D perhaps matches TRBD2 (7 bases). The germline V gene has CDR1 SQVTM and CDR2 ANQGSEA. CDR3 length equals 14 residues. Trimming left V 5 bases short and J 5 bases short, with 18 bases between. Here the CDR3 reads CSVPRGGIVETQYF. Written as DNA, the CDR3 is TGCAGCGTTCCAAGGGGGGGTATCGTGGAGACCCAGTACTTC.

The chain has TRBV7-2 and TRBJ2-7; D perhaps matches TRBD2 (6 bases). V dropped 7 bases and J dropped 0 bases, with 19 bases sitting between them. Germline values: CDR1 SGHTA, CDR2 FQGNSA. CDR3 length: 16 residues. For the CDR3, the DNA is TGTGCCAGCACCCCGCGTTGGGGAGGTACCTCCTACGAGCAGTACTTC. This sequence encodes CASTPRWGGTSYEQYF.

The chain's CDR3 is CASSLEQGLERELFF. Here the CDR3 DNA reads TGTGCCAGCAGTTTGGAACAGGGGTTGGAACGGGAGCTGTTTTTT. The chain employs TRBV28 and TRBJ2-2; TRBD1 matches 7 bases. Trimming at V came to 3 bases and at J to 9 bases, leaving 10 bases not matched to a gene. The germline V gene has CDR1 MDHEN and CDR2 SYDVKM. This CDR3 spans 15 amino acids.

V usage is TRBV4-2 and J usage is TRBJ1-1; weak D call: TRBD1 (5 bases). The germline gives CDR1 LGHNA, CDR2 YNFKEQ. The V end was cut by 0 bases, the J end by 1 base, with 9 bases between. The CDR3 spans 15 residues. The CDR3 reads CASSQDGTSNTEAFF. In DNA, the CDR3 is TGTGCCAGCAGCCAAGATGGGACTTCGAACACTGAAGCTTTCTTT.

This clonotype occurred many times. The V call is TRBV7-8, the J call TRBJ2-1, with TRBD1 matching over 7 bases. The CDR3 loop spans 13 amino acids. CDR1 is SGHVS, CDR2 FQNEAQ, per germline. The trim removed 2 bases at V and 16 bases at J, leaving 11 bases unmatched. The CDR3 nucleotides read TGTGCCAGCAGCTTAAGCCTAGGGGGCGATACCTTCTTC. The encoded protein is CASSLSLGGDTFF.

This clonotype was observed a few times. Likely a read error: the CDR3 ends without its conserved phenylalanine or tryptophan. The DNA is left out, because the CDR3 cannot be placed on it with certainty; the CDR3 is given as TCRdb lists it. The chain carries TRBV7-2 and TRBJ2-7; TRBD2, the table's D call, lacks a check against the DNA. The CDR3 is 15 residues long, ends included. CDR1 SGHTA and CDR2 FQGNSA come from the germline V gene. CDR3 region: CASSLDYTELAGMKL.

The gene calls are TRBV10-3 and TRBJ2-7, with D perhaps given as TRBD1 or TRBD2 (5 bases each). V dropped 0 bases and J dropped 2 bases, with 11 bases sitting between them. The germline V gene has CDR1 ENHRY and CDR2 SYGVKD. The CDR3 is 15 residues long. The CDR3 nucleotides are TGTGCCATCAGTGAGTCGATTCAGGGACCCTACGAGCAGTACTTC. It encodes CAISESIQGPYEQYF.

This clonotype was counted at least ten times. This chain connects TRBV3-1 to TRBJ1-1; D gene ambiguous. This CDR3 is built from 13 residues. The V gene lost 0 bases and the J gene lost 1 base, with 3 bases spanning the gap. Germline V lookup: CDR1 LGHDT, CDR2 YNNKEL (reference sequence). CDR3 nucleotide sequence: TGTGCCAGCAGCCAAGACAGGAACACTGAAGCTTTCTTT. Its translation: CASSQDRNTEAFF.

This clonotype was seen only a few times. The chain employs TRBV18 and TRBJ2-7; 8 nucleotides match TRBD2. This CDR3 has 14 amino acids. V lost 3 bases and J lost 4; bases outside the gene matches: 5. CDR1 and CDR2 (germline): KGHSH, LQKENI. In DNA form, the CDR3 reads TGTGCCAGCTCACCGGGACTAGGGTTGTACGAGCAGTACTTC. Protein: CASSPGLGLYEQYF.

The chain combines TRBV12-3 or TRBV12-4 with TRBJ1-2; D gene ambiguous. The CDR3 loop spans 11 amino acids. V dropped 4 bases and J dropped 6 bases, with 6 bases sitting between them. In DNA form, the CDR3 reads TGTGCCAGCAGTTCTGGGGATGGCTACACCTTC. This gives the protein CASSSGDGYTF.

Only a few counts were recorded for this clonotype. This chain connects TRBV6-1 to TRBJ1-5; D ambiguous. With 6 bases removed from V and 4 bases from J, the gap between germline ends came to 16 bases. Germline V gene lookup returns CDR1 MNHNS and CDR2 SASEGT. There are 15 residues in the CDR3. Here the CDR3 reads CASRLTVGRNQPQHF. The CDR3 DNA follows: TGTGCCAGCAGGCTCACAGTGGGGAGAAATCAGCCCCAGCATTTT.

The V call is TRBV5-1, the J call TRBJ1-4; 7 positions agree with TRBD1. Trimming took 4 bases from V and 7 from J; bases not matched to a gene: 10. This CDR3 is 15 amino acids long. Germline V gene sequence: CDR1 SGHRS, CDR2 YFSETQ. The CDR3 DNA reads as TGCGCCAGCAGCGATGACAGGGAAGTCACTGAAAAACTGTTTTTT. Its protein product is CASSDDREVTEKLFF.

The chain combines TRBV27 with TRBJ2-2; 10 bases line up with TRBD1. The V segment lost 0 bases and the J segment 6 bases; nucleotides outside the gene matches: 4. Germline V gives CDR1 MNHEY, CDR2 SMNVEV (reference sequence). The CDR3 contains 16 residues. The CDR3 DNA is TGTGCCAGCAGTTTATCCGGACAGGGGGTGGCCGGGGAGCTGTTTTTT. Its translation: CASSLSGQGVAGELFF.

DNA of the CDR3: TGTGCCAGCAGCCACGGACTAGCGGGCTACGAGCAGTACTTC. Translation: CASSHGLAGYEQYF. This sequence joins TRBV7-9 and TRBJ2-7; TRBD2 matches 11 bases. The CDR3 covers 14 residues. Per the germline V gene, CDR1 is SEHNR and CDR2 is FQNEAQ (reference sequence). V was clipped by 5 bases and J by 3 bases; unmatched bases: 3.